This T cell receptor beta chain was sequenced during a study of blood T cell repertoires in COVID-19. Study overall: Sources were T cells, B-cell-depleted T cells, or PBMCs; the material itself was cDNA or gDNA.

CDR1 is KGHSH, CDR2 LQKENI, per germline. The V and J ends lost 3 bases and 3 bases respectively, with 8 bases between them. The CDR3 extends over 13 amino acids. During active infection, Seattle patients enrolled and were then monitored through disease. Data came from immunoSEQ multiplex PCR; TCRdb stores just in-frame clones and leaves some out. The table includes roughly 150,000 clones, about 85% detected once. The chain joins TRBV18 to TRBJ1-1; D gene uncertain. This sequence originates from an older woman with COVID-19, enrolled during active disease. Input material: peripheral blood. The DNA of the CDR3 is TGTGCCAGCTCACCCGGGATTGACACTGAAGCTTTCTTT. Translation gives CASSPGIDTEAFF. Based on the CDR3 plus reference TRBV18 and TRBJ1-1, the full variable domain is NAGVMQNPRHLVRRRGQEARLRCSPMKGHSHVYWYRQLPEEGLKFMVYLQKENIIDESGMPKERFSAEFPKEGPSILRIQQVVRGDSAAYFCASSPGIDTEAFFGQGTRLTVV.